Listed below are T cell receptor beta chains from one sample, sequenced in a study of blood T cell repertoires in COVID-19. TCRdb's table, derived via immunoSEQ multiplex PCR, lists solely in-frame clones and lacks some. The sample lists about 140,000 clones; roughly 85% were seen once. Sample: peripheral blood. Source of these receptors: a man between 45 and 60 years old with acute or convalescent COVID-19. CDR3s include the opening cysteine and the closing phenylalanine or tryptophan.

j_call v_call cdr3_aa
TRBJ1-6 TRBV27 CASSTPGTGTSYYNSPLHF
TRBJ2-1 TRBV19 CASSITSGTDNEQFF
TRBJ1-3 TRBV21-1 CASSHGGGRQGNTIYF
TRBJ1-1 TRBV19 CASKVQGLNTEAFF
TRBJ1-1 TRBV7-3 CASSLQGGNTEAFF
TRBJ2-1 TRBV3-1/TRBV3-2 CASSQGPGETGGGYEQFF
TRBJ2-4 TRBV21-1 CASSPGQIYKNIQYF
TRBJ2-6 TRBV6-1 CASSEWGGMRSGANVLTF
TRBJ2-7 TRBV2 CASSVEVGRGEQYF
TRBJ1-6 TRBV7-9 CASSLSYSGGNSPLHF